This note documents a single T cell receptor beta chain sequence. As yet, its antigen is unknown. This record comes from a study of cytomegalovirus exposure and HLA in healthy donors. Notes on the study in general: Analyses of presence and absence presupposed an approximately uniform sequencing depth across donors. Reportedly, fewer N-insertions than the 666-donor mean appeared in an Asian-associated ancestry cluster in a later analysis.

This PCR relied on a set of 60 Vbeta primers and 13 Jbeta primers. The data were produced by immunoSEQ multiplex PCR, yet TCRdb's version contains in-frame clones alone and is incomplete. The data show 95,000 to 150,000 clones, more than 65% seen once. CDR1 is SQVTM and CDR2 is ANQGSEA in the germline V gene. This CDR3 region has 13 residues. Trimming left V 4 bases short and J 4 bases short, with 14 bases between. The source is a woman aged 40 to 50 in good health and CMV-seropositive. What was sequenced was PBMCs. The V call is TRBV29-1, the J call TRBJ2-7; D possibly corresponds to TRBD1 (6 bases). CDR3 nucleotides: TGCAGCGTTGGGACAGCCCCACTTTACGAGCAGTACTTC. Its protein product is CSVGTAPLYEQYF.